The 28 T cell receptor beta chains below all came from one sample that was sequenced in a study of blood T cells in healthy people across ages. Combining a sample-barcoded 5' primer with a J-beta primer mix, a second PCR ran for roughly 7 to 11 cycles. TCRdb re-called the 5' RACE reads with MiXCR, one entry per CDR3 protein. Found here are about a million distinct CDR3 sequences, 30% to 40% of them singletons; the top ten hold less than 15%. Sequenced input: blood. The receptor source for this set is a man aged 18 to 29 in good health.

This sequence joins TRBV7-9 and TRBJ2-2; 10 nucleotides match TRBD2. The CDR3 sequence is 16 residues long. Per the germline V gene, CDR1 is SEHNR and CDR2 is FQNEAQ (reference sequence). J lost 3 bases, V lost 2 bases, and 3 bases had no gene match. The CDR3: CASSLLAGDDTGELFF. CDR3 bases: TGTGCCAGCAGCTTACTAGCGGGGGACGACACCGGGGAGCTGTTTTTT. The whole variable domain, filled in from reference TRBV7-9 and TRBJ2-2, reads DTGVSQNPRHKITKRGQNVTFRCDPISEHNRLYWYRQTLGQGPEFLTYFQNEAQLEKSRLLSDRFSAERPKGSFSTLEIQRTEQGDSAMYLCASSLLAGDDTGELFFGEGSRLTVL.

The chain has TRBV10-3 and TRBJ1-5, with 7 nucleotides matching TRBD1. CDR1 and CDR2 from the germline V gene are ENHRY and SYGVKD. The CDR3 is made up of 14 amino acids. The V gene end was trimmed by 8 bases and the J gene end by 0 bases; junction bases not matched to a gene: 4. The CDR3 loop is CAIQGTDSNQPQHF. The CDR3 DNA follows: TGTGCCATCCAAGGGACAGATAGCAATCAGCCCCAGCATTTT.

In its sample, this clonotype was seen once. DNA for the CDR3: TGTGCCAGCAGTTATTGGGGAAACATGAACACTGAAGCTTTCTTT. This gives the protein CASSYWGNMNTEAFF. The V call is TRBV6-7, the J call TRBJ1-1; D unclear. TRBV6-7 is marked as an open reading frame, function uncertain. V lost 3 bases to trimming and J lost 0 bases, with 11 bases between them. The CDR3 is made up of 15 amino acids.

This chain uses TRBV27 with TRBJ1-2, with TRBD1 as a possible D gene (6 bases). The CDR3 extends over 15 amino acids. V gave up 6 bases and J gave up 7 bases, with 21 bases separating them. From germline, CDR1 is MNHEY and CDR2 SMNVEV (reference sequence). CDR3 sequence reads: CASSYRGQSFGGYTF. In DNA form, the CDR3 reads TGTGCCAGCAGCTACCGAGGACAGTCCTTTGGTGGCTACACCTTC.

There are a few counts of this clonotype. This chain uses TRBV9 with TRBJ2-7; no firm D call. The germline V gene has CDR1 SGDLS and CDR2 YYNGEE. Deletions cut 0 bases from V and 2 bases from J, with 15 bases between. This CDR3 contains 16 residues. CDR3 protein: CASSVDGRRETYEQYF. Written as DNA, the CDR3 is TGTGCCAGCAGCGTAGATGGGCGGCGAGAGACCTACGAGCAGTACTTC.

The table lists this clonotype with many counts. The chain couples TRBV20-1 to TRBJ2-1; D remains ambiguous. Trimming shortened V by 1 base and J by 5 bases, and 15 bases separated the two germline ends. The CDR3 extends over 15 amino acids. Germline V gene lookup returns CDR1 DFQATT and CDR2 SNEGSKA (reference sequence). The CDR3 sequence: CSARVIIEDHNEQFF. For the CDR3, the DNA is TGCAGTGCTAGAGTGATAATTGAGGACCACAATGAGCAGTTCTTC.

The gene calls are TRBV7-9 and TRBJ1-2; D gene uncertain. Between the trimmed V and J ends, which lost 1 base and 0 bases, there was a span of 6 bases. Per germline, CDR1 SEHNR and CDR2 FQNEAQ (reference sequence). The CDR3 spans 14 residues. Here the CDR3 reads CASSLEIPNYGYTF. CDR3 coding DNA: TGTGCCAGCAGCTTAGAAATCCCTAACTATGGCTACACCTTC.

In regard to this clonotype: Its ends do not fully match the called genes, so a read error is possible. The chain links TRBV7-9 to TRBJ1-2, with D possibly matching TRBD1 (5 bases). The CDR3 is made up of 13 amino acids. Germline values: CDR1 SEHNR, CDR2 FQNEAQ (reference sequence). This CDR3 is CVSSAGGVNGYTF. In nucleotides, the CDR3 is TGTGTCAGCAGCGCTGGAGGGGTAAATGGCTACACCTTC.

This chain links TRBV20-1 with TRBJ2-2; no firm D call. The length of the CDR3 is 11 residues. Trimming removed 3 bases at V and 6 bases at J, with 5 bases between. CDR1 and CDR2 (germline): DFQATT, SNEGSKA (reference sequence). DNA for the CDR3: TGCAGTGCTAGTAGGTCCGGGGAGCTGTTTTTT. Residues: CSASRSGELFF.

CDR3 coding DNA: TGTGCCAGCAGCGTAGGCCCCCGCACTAGCGGGGGAAGTACGCAGTATTTT. Its translation is CASSVGPRTSGGSTQYF. This chain uses TRBV9 with TRBJ2-3; 11 positions match TRBD2. The V gene's germline CDR1 is SGDLS and CDR2 YYNGEE. The CDR3 totals 17 residues. Germline trimming cut 0 bases from V and 8 bases from J; bases unmatched to any gene: 11.

The chain is built from TRBV2 and TRBJ2-7; D unresolved. The germline gives CDR1 SNHLY, CDR2 FYNNEI. The CDR3 is 14 amino acids. Trimming stripped 7 bases from V and 0 bases from J, with 13 bases between. CDR3 sequence: CASTVDGVSYEQYF. In DNA form, the CDR3 reads TGTGCCAGCACCGTCGACGGCGTCTCCTACGAGCAGTACTTC.

The chain couples TRBV28 to TRBJ2-2; 7 nucleotides align to TRBD1. CDR1 is MDHEN, CDR2 SYDVKM, per germline. CDR3 length: 15 amino acids. Trimming cost V 5 bases and J 5 bases; bases outside gene matches: 8. The CDR3 loop reads CASSPQYRGTGELFF. The CDR3 nucleotides are TGTGCCAGCAGTCCACAATACAGGGGAACCGGGGAGCTGTTTTTT.

The V and J genes are TRBV7-9 and TRBJ1-1; D possibly corresponds to TRBD1 (5 bases). CDR3 length: 13 residues. The V and J ends lost 5 bases and 7 bases respectively, with 14 bases between them. Germline CDR1 is SEHNR and CDR2 is FQNEAQ (reference sequence). This CDR3 reads CASSRTGPGEAFF. The CDR3 nucleotides read TGTGCCAGCAGCCGGACGGGACCGGGTGAAGCTTTCTTT.

V is TRBV25-1 and J is TRBJ1-5; D ambiguous. The V and J ends lost 6 bases and 3 bases respectively, with 12 bases between them. Germline CDR1 MGHDK, CDR2 SYGVNS. The CDR3 consists of 14 residues. CDR3 DNA sequence: TGTGCCAGCAGCGAGGTAGGACTCAATCAGCCCCAGCATTTT. It encodes CASSEVGLNQPQHF.

The chain combines TRBV10-3 with TRBJ1-2; D call uncertain. V was trimmed by 0 bases and J by 8 bases, leaving 10 bases between them. CDR1 is ENHRY, CDR2 SYGVKD, per germline. The CDR3 has 13 amino acids. The CDR3 nucleotides read TGTGCCATCAGTGAGTCGACGGCTATGGGCTACACCTTC. Encoded protein: CAISESTAMGYTF.

This chain uses TRBV12-3 or TRBV12-4 with TRBJ1-3; D may be TRBD1 (5 bases). The CDR3 is 16 amino acids. Deletions cut 3 bases from V and 0 bases from J, with 12 bases between. The CDR3 bases are TGTGCCAGCAGTTTCCACAGGCCCAGCTCTGGAAACACCATATATTTT. It encodes CASSFHRPSSGNTIYF.

This clonotype has just a few counts. The V call is TRBV27, the J call TRBJ1-5; D is perhaps TRBD1 (6 bases). This CDR3 contains 15 residues. Trimming removed 4 bases at V and 3 bases at J, with 13 bases between. Germline V gene lookup returns CDR1 MNHEY and CDR2 SMNVEV (reference sequence). In nucleotides, the CDR3 is TGTGCCAGCAGTTGGCTTCCGGGACACAATCAGCCCCAGCATTTT. Amino acids: CASSWLPGHNQPQHF.

The chain uses TRBV20-1 and TRBJ1-2; maybe TRBD1 (6 bases). CDR1 and CDR2 (germline): DFQATT, SNEGSKA (reference sequence). CDR3 length: 13 amino acids. Deletions cut 3 bases from V and 8 bases from J, with 16 bases between. The chain's CDR3 is CSASLQGDGGYTF. The CDR3 DNA reads TGCAGTGCTAGTTTACAGGGCGATGGGGGCTACACCTTC.

In nucleotides, the CDR3 is TGTGCCAGCAGCGCCGGCCCTACCGTGGATACGCAGTATTTT. It yields the protein CASSAGPTVDTQYF. The chain carries TRBV9 and TRBJ2-3; unclear D gene. This CDR3 has 14 amino acids. The germline V gene has CDR1 SGDLS and CDR2 YYNGEE. Trimming removed 3 bases from V and 6 bases from J, with 14 bases in between.

The CDR3 loop is CSASSITEAFF. CDR3 coding DNA: TGCAGTGCTAGTTCTATAACTGAAGCTTTCTTT. The chain uses TRBV20-1 and TRBJ1-1; D is ambiguous. CDR3 length: 11 amino acids. Germline V gene data show CDR1 as DFQATT and CDR2 as SNEGSKA (reference sequence). V lost 3 bases and J 5 bases, leaving 7 bases between the germline ends.

This clonotype was observed a handful of times. The chain links TRBV6-2 or TRBV6-3 to TRBJ2-1; 11 bases map to TRBD2. The germline V gene encodes CDR1 MNHEY and CDR2 SVGEGT. This CDR3 spans 14 amino acids. V lost 8 bases, J lost 7 bases, and 7 bases stayed unmatched. The chain's CDR3 is CASSTSGERNEQFF. The CDR3 DNA sequence: TGTGCCAGCTCGACTAGCGGGGAAAGGAATGAGCAGTTCTTC.

This chain joins TRBV7-9 and TRBJ2-3; a weak D match, TRBD1 (5 bases). The V end was cut by 5 bases, the J end by 2 bases, with 17 bases between. The CDR3 contains 16 residues. Germline CDR1 reads SEHNR; CDR2 reads FQNEAQ (reference sequence). The CDR3 sequence is CASSPGPAYDTDTQYF. The CDR3 DNA is TGTGCCAGCAGCCCAGGGCCAGCTTATGACACAGATACGCAGTATTTT.

The chain links TRBV4-2 to TRBJ1-5; D gene uncertain. This CDR3 has 15 residues. Germline V gene sequence: CDR1 LGHNA, CDR2 YNFKEQ. V was cut by 5 bases and J by 3 bases, with 14 bases left in between. CDR3 sequence (DNA): TGTGCCAGCAGCTCCACCCGGGCCATCAATCAGCCCCAGCATTTT. As protein: CASSSTRAINQPQHF.

The V gene is TRBV20-1, the J gene TRBJ2-3, with D possibly TRBD2 on 5 matching bases. The V gene's germline CDR1 is DFQATT and CDR2 SNEGSKA (reference sequence). Trimming removed 4 bases from V and 2 bases from J, with 19 bases in between. The CDR3 has 16 amino acids. The CDR3 bases are TGCAGTGCTACCGACGAGGGCGGCCCCTCCACAGATACGCAGTATTTT. Its protein is CSATDEGGPSTDTQYF.

This chain uses TRBV4-2 with TRBJ1-3; D unclear. This CDR3 region has 14 residues. Trimming shortened V by 4 bases and J by 6 bases, and 13 bases separated the two germline ends. The germline gives CDR1 LGHNA, CDR2 YNFKEQ. The chain's CDR3 is CASSRFEQPNTIYF. DNA of the CDR3: TGTGCCAGCAGCCGATTTGAGCAGCCAAACACCATATATTTT.

This clonotype was counted only a few times. This chain links TRBV6-5 with TRBJ2-1; 8 bases are shared with TRBD2. V shed 4 bases and J 8 bases; nucleotides not matched to a gene: 10. The CDR3 sequence is 15 residues long. Per the germline V gene, CDR1 is MNHEY and CDR2 is SVGAGI. The CDR3 loop reads CASSSGGGGRYEQFF. The CDR3 bases are TGTGCCAGCAGTTCTGGGGGCGGGGGGAGGTATGAGCAGTTCTTC.

This clonotype has a handful of counts. The rearrangement joins TRBV27 to TRBJ2-2; the match to TRBD2 covers 7 bases. The V and J ends lost 2 bases and 7 bases, in that order; junction bases with no gene match: 1. The germline CDR1 and CDR2 sequences are MNHEY and SMNVEV (reference sequence). The CDR3 spans 13 residues. The CDR3 protein is CASSLLAVGELFF. For the CDR3, the DNA is TGTGCCAGCAGTTTACTAGCGGTCGGGGAGCTGTTTTTT.

V is TRBV20-1 and J is TRBJ2-3, with 7 bases aligning to TRBD2. This CDR3 is 15 amino acids long. The V gene end was trimmed by 3 bases and the J gene end by 4 bases; junction bases not matched to a gene: 10. In germline, CDR1 is DFQATT, CDR2 SNEGSKA (reference sequence). CDR3 in amino acids: CSASGTSASPDTQYF. DNA for the CDR3: TGCAGTGCTAGTGGAACTAGCGCGTCACCAGATACGCAGTATTTT.